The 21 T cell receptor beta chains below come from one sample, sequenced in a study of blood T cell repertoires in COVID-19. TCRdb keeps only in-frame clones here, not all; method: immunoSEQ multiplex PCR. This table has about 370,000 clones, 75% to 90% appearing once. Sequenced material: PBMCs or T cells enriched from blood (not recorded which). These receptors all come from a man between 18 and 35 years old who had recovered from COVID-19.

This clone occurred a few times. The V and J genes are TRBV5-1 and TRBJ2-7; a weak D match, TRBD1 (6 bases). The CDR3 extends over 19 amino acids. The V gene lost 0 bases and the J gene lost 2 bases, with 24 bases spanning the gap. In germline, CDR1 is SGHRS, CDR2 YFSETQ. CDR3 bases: TGCGCCAGCAGCTTGGATCCCCCAGGGGTAGGGCTAGGAGCCTACGAGCAGTACTTC. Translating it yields CASSLDPPGVGLGAYEQYF. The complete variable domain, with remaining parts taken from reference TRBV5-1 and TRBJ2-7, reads KAGVTQTPRYLIKTRGQQVTLSCSPISGHRSVSWYQQTPGQGLQFLFEYFSETQRNKGNFPGRFSGRQFSNSRSEMNVSTLELGDSALYLCASSLDPPGVGLGAYEQYFGPGTRLTVT.

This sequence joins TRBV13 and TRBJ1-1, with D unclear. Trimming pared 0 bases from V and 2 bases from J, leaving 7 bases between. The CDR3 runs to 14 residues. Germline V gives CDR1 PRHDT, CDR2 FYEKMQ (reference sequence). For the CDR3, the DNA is TGTGCCAGCAGCTTAGGGGCTCCAAACACTGAAGCTTTCTTT. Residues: CASSLGAPNTEAFF.

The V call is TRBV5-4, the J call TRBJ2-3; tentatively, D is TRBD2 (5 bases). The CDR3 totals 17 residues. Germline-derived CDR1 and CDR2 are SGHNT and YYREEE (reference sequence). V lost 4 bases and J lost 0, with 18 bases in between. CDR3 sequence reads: CASSGADYRGSTDTQYF. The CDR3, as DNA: TGTGCCAGCAGCGGAGCGGATTACCGGGGAAGCACAGATACGCAGTATTTT.

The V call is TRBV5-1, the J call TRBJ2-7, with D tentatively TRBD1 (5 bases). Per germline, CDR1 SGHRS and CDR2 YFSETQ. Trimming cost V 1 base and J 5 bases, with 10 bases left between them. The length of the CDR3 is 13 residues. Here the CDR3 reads CASSLTSGNEQYF. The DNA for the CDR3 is TGCGCCAGCAGCTTGACTTCAGGGAACGAGCAGTACTTC.

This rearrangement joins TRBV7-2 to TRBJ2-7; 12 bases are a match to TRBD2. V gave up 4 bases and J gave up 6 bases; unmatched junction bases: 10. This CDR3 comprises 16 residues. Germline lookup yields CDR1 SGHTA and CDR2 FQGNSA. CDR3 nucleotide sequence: TGTGCCAGCAGCTCCAAAAGACTAGCGGGAGTAGGCGAGCAGTACTTC. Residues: CASSSKRLAGVGEQYF. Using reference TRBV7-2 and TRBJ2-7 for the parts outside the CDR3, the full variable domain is GAGVSQSPSNKVTEKGKDVELRCDPISGHTALYWYRQSLGQGLEFLIYFQGNSAPDKSGLPSDRFSAERTGGSVSTLTIQRTQQEDSAVYLCASSSKRLAGVGEQYFGPGTRLTVT.

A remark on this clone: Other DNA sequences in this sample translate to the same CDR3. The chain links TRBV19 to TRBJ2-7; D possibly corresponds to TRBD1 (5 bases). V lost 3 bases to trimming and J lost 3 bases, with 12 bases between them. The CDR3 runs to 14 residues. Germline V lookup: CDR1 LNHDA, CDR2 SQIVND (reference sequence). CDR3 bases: TGTGCCAGTAGTATGGGCCAGGGTAACTACGAGCAGTACTTC. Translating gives CASSMGQGNYEQYF.

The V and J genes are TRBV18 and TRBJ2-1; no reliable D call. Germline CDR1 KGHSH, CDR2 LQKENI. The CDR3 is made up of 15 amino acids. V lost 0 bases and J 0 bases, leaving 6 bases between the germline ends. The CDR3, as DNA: TGTGCCAGCTCACCACCAGCACTCTCCTACAATGAGCAGTTCTTC. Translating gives CASSPPALSYNEQFF.

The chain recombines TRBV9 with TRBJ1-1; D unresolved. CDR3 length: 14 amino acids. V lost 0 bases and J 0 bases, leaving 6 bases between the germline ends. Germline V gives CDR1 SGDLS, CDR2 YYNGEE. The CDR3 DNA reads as TGTGCCAGCAGCGTAGCCGCTATGAACACTGAAGCTTTCTTT. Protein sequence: CASSVAAMNTEAFF.

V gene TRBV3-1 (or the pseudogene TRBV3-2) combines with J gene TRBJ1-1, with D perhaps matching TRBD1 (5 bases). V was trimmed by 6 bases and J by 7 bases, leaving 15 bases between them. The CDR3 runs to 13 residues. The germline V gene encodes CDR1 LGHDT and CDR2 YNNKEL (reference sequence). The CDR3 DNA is TGTGCCAGCAGGTACGGGACTCATGATGAAGCTTTCTTT. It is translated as CASRYGTHDEAFF.

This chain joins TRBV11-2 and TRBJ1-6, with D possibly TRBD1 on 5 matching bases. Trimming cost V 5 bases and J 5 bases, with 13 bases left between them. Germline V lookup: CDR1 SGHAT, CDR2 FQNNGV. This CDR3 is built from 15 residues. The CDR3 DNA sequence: TGTGCCAGCAGCCAACAATCGGGGGATAATTCACCCCTCCACTTT. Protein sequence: CASSQQSGDNSPLHF. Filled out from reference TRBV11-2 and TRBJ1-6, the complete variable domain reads EAGVAQSPRYKIIEKRQSVAFWCNPISGHATLYWYQQILGQGPKLLIQFQNNGVVDDSQLPKDRFSAERLKGVDSTLKIQPAKLEDSAVYLCASSQQSGDNSPLHFGNGTRLTVT.

CDR3 sequence: CASKGAGEKLFF. The CDR3 DNA reads as TGTGCCAGCAAGGGGGCGGGTGAAAAACTGTTTTTT. This chain connects TRBV28 to TRBJ1-4; 7 nucleotides line up with TRBD1. This CDR3 contains 12 residues. The germline V gene has CDR1 MDHEN and CDR2 SYDVKM. Unmatched junction bases numbered 3, after V lost 7 bases and J lost 7 bases.

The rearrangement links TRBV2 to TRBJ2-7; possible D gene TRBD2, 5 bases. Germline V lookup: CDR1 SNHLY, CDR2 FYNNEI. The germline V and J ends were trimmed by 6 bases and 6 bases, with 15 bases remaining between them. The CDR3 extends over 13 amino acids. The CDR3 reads CASSVMRAGEQYF. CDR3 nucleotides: TGTGCCAGCAGCGTCATGAGGGCAGGCGAGCAGTACTTC.

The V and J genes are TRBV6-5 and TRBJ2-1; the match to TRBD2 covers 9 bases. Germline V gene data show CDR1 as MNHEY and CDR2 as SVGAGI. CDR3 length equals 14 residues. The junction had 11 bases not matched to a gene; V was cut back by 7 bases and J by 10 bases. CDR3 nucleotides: TGTGCCAGCACCCCGGGACTAGCAATATTAGAGCAGTTCTTC. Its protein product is CASTPGLAILEQFF.

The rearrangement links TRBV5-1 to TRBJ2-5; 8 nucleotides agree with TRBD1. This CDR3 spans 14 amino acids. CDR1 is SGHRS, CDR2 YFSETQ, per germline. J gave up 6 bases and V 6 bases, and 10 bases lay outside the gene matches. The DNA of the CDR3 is TGCGCCAGCAACGTCCGGACAGGGAGGCAGACCCAGTACTTC. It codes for CASNVRTGRQTQYF.

This CDR3 is CASSLVGTGTSEAFF. For the CDR3, the DNA is TGCGCCAGCAGCTTAGTTGGGACAGGGACCTCAGAAGCTTTCTTT. The chain has TRBV5-1 and TRBJ1-1; 9 bases agree with TRBD1. Losses at the gene ends were 2 bases for V and 8 bases for J; bases not matched to a gene: 10. This CDR3 spans 15 amino acids. CDR1 SGHRS and CDR2 YFSETQ come from the germline V gene.

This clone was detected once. CDR3 residues: CASSFYTGELFF. CDR3 nucleotides: TGTGCCAGCAGTTTCTACACCGGGGAGCTGTTTTTT. The gene calls are TRBV2 and TRBJ2-2; D is undetermined. CDR1 is SNHLY and CDR2 is FYNNEI in the germline V gene. The V end lost 5 bases, the J end lost 3 bases, and 4 bases lay between the germline ends. This CDR3 region has 12 residues. Drawing the rest from reference TRBV2 and TRBJ2-2, the complete variable domain is EPEVTQTPSHQVTQMGQEVILRCVPISNHLYFYWYRQILGQKVEFLVSFYNNEISEKSEIFDDQFSVERPDGSNFTLKIRSTKLEDSAMYFCASSFYTGELFFGEGSRLTVL.

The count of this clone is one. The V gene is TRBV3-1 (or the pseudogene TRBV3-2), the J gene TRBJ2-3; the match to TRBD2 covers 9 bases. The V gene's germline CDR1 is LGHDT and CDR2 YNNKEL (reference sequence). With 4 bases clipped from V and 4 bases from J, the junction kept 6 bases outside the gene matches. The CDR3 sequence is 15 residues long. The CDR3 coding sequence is TGTGCCAGCAGCCTCGGCGGGAGGGCCTCAGATACGCAGTATTTT. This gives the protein CASSLGGRASDTQYF.

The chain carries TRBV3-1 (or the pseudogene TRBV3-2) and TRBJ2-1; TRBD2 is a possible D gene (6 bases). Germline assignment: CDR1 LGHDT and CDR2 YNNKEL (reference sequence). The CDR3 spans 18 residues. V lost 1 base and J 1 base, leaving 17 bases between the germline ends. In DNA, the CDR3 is TGTGCCAGCAGCCAAGGGGCCTCCGGGGGATTATCCTACAATGAGCAGTTCTTC. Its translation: CASSQGASGGLSYNEQFF.

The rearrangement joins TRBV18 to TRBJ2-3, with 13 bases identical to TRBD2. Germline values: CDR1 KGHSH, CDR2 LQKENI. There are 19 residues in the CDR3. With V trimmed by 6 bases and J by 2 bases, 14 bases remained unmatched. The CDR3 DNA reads TGTGCCAGCTCCCGGACTAGCGGGAGCCAAACCTTTTTCACAGATACGCAGTATTTT. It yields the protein CASSRTSGSQTFFTDTQYF.

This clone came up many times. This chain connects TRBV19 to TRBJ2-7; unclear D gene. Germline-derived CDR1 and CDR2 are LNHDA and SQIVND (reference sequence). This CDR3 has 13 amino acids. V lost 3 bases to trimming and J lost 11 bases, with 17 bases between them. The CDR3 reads CASSITTSSIKYF. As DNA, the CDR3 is TGTGCCAGTAGTATTACTACGAGCAGTATTAAGTACTTC.

CDR3 residues: CASSRGLAGAQETQYF. Here the CDR3 DNA reads TGTGCCAGCAGCCGCGGACTAGCGGGGGCCCAAGAGACCCAGTACTTC. The gene calls are TRBV28 and TRBJ2-5; 13 nucleotides line up with TRBD2. In germline, CDR1 is MDHEN, CDR2 SYDVKM. The V gene end was trimmed by 6 bases and the J gene end by 1 base; junction bases not matched to a gene: 5. The CDR3 spans 16 residues.